This TCR beta chain was obtained from a study of blood T cells in healthy people across ages. This clonotype was observed once. Primers used in a second PCR of roughly 7 to 11 cycles were a sample-barcoded 5' primer and a J-beta primer mix. TCRdb redid the calling of the 5' RACE reads with MiXCR, one entry per CDR3 protein. The data contain over 600,000 distinct CDR3 sequences, approximately 53% of them singletons. The sequencing sample was made of blood. This sequence originates from a man aged 35-49 years in good health.

The chain's CDR3 is CSVVDSGRASISSYEQYF. CDR3 DNA: TGCAGCGTGGTGGATAGCGGGAGGGCTTCTATTAGCTCCTACGAGCAGTACTTC. The J gene is TRBJ2-7, the V gene TRBV29-1, with 11 bases lining up with TRBD2. J lost 0 bases, V lost 6 bases, and 16 bases had no gene match. CDR3 size: 18 residues. Germline loops: CDR1 SQVTM, CDR2 ANQGSEA.